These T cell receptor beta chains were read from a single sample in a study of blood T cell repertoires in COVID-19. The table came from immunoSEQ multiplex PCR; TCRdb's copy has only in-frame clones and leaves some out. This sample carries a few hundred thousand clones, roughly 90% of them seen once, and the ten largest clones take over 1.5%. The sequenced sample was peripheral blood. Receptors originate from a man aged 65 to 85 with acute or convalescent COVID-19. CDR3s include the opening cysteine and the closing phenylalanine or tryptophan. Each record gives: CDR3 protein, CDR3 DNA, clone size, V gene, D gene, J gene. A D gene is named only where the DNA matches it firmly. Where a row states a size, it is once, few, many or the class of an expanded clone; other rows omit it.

CDR3: CATIEGQIGEQYF
DNA: TGTGCCACCATAGAGGGACAGATCGGCGAGCAGTACTTC
size: NA
V: TRBV2
D: TRBD1
J: TRBJ2-7

CDR3: CASSLGTGILEQYF
DNA: TGCGCCAGCAGCTTGGGGACAGGGATCCTCGAGCAGTACTTC
size: few
V: TRBV5-1
D: TRBD1
J: TRBJ2-7

CDR3: CASSQIYSPTNEKLFF
DNA: TGTGCCAGCAGCCAGATTTACTCCCCAACTAATGAAAAACTGTTTTTT
size: once
V: TRBV3-1/TRBV3-2
D: NA
J: TRBJ1-4

CDR3: CASSSETRLSPLHF
DNA: TGTGCCAGCAGCTCAGAAACGCGACTGTCACCCCTCCACTTT
size: NA
V: TRBV11-1
D: NA
J: TRBJ1-6

CDR3: CASSLLSGTYNEQFF
DNA: TGTGCCAGCAGCTTGCTTTCGGGGACCTACAATGAGCAGTTCTTC
size: NA
V: TRBV7-3
D: NA
J: TRBJ2-1

CDR3: CASSPRGAGTYEQYF
DNA: TGTGCCAGCAGCCCGCGGGGCGCGGGAACCTACGAGCAGTACTTC
size: few
V: TRBV7-2
D: NA
J: TRBJ2-7

CDR3: CASSLRDRVTDTQYF
DNA: TGTGCCAGCAGCCTCCGGGACAGGGTAACAGATACGCAGTATTTT
size: NA
V: TRBV9
D: TRBD1
J: TRBJ2-3

CDR3: CASRPPGSYNEQFF
DNA: TGTGCCAGCAGGCCCCCCGGCTCCTACAATGAGCAGTTCTTC
size: once
V: TRBV25-1
D: NA
J: TRBJ2-1

CDR3: CASSPGLDTQYF
DNA: TGTGCCAGCTCACCGGGGCTCGATACGCAGTATTTT
size: NA
V: TRBV18
D: NA
J: TRBJ2-3

CDR3: CASRAFTGGGEKLFF
DNA: TGTGCCAGCAGAGCCTTTACAGGGGGCGGTGAAAAACTGTTTTTT
size: once
V: TRBV6-6
D: TRBD1
J: TRBJ1-4

CDR3: CATSDPATGGYNEQFF
DNA: TGTGCCACCAGTGATCCGGCGACAGGGGGCTACAATGAGCAGTTCTTC
size: NA
V: TRBV24-1
D: TRBD1
J: TRBJ2-1

CDR3: CASSLLRGNEQYF
DNA: TGTGCCAGCAGCCTCCTCAGGGGCAACGAGCAGTACTTC
size: NA
V: TRBV7-2
D: NA
J: TRBJ2-7

CDR3: CASSLAGDGRDEQFF
DNA: TGCGCCAGCAGCTTAGCGGGAGACGGTCGGGATGAGCAGTTCTTC
size: NA
V: TRBV5-1
D: TRBD2
J: TRBJ2-1

CDR3: CASSMTSSNHNEQFF
DNA: TGTGCCAGCAGCATGACTAGTTCGAACCACAATGAGCAGTTCTTC
size: few
V: TRBV7-3
D: NA
J: TRBJ2-1

CDR3: CALQGSYGYTF
DNA: TGTGCCTTACAGGGAAGCTATGGCTACACCTTC
size: NA
V: TRBV10-3
D: NA
J: TRBJ1-2

CDR3: CASSLASGQSNEQFF
DNA: TGCGCCAGCAGCTTGGCGTCCGGACAAAGCAATGAGCAGTTCTTC
size: once
V: TRBV5-1
D: NA
J: TRBJ2-1

CDR3: CASSLETKREGIDTQYF
DNA: TGTGCCAGCAGCTTAGAGACGAAGCGGGAGGGGATAGATACGCAGTATTTT
size: few
V: TRBV7-6
D: TRBD2
J: TRBJ2-3

CDR3: CASSPYRARGAYEQYF
DNA: TGTGCCAGCAGCCCCTACAGGGCTCGGGGTGCCTACGAGCAGTACTTC
size: NA
V: TRBV11-2
D: NA
J: TRBJ2-7